Below are 16 T cell receptor beta chains sequenced from a single sample in a study of T cells in localized non-small cell lung cancer. Produced via immunoSEQ multiplex PCR; TCRdb's table is partial and in-frame only. Here the sample spans about 40,000 clones, about 76% being singletons. This specimen consisted of peripheral blood mononuclear cells, obtained before any cancer treatment. The receptors derive from an older male donor with stage II lung adenocarcinoma.

The J gene is TRBJ2-1, the V gene TRBV7-6, with 10 bases that match TRBD2. CDR3 length equals 16 residues. Germline trimming cut 4 bases from V and 8 bases from J; bases unmatched to any gene: 11. Germline V gives CDR1 SGHVS, CDR2 FNYEAQ. This CDR3 is CASSWGSSGSSHEQFF. The CDR3 DNA reads as TGTGCCAGCAGCTGGGGATCTAGCGGGAGCTCCCATGAGCAGTTCTTC.

The chain joins TRBV5-1 to TRBJ2-5, with 10 bases matching TRBD2. The germline V gene has CDR1 SGHRS and CDR2 YFSETQ. Unmatched junction bases numbered 6, after V lost 0 bases and J lost 4 bases. This CDR3 has 16 amino acids. This CDR3 reads CASSLGGAGGRETQYF. CDR3 in DNA: TGCGCCAGCAGCTTGGGAGGAGCGGGAGGGCGAGAGACCCAGTACTTC.

The chain uses TRBV7-8 and TRBJ2-2; D is possibly TRBD1 (6 bases). V lost 2 bases and J lost 0, with 10 bases in between. Per the germline V gene, CDR1 is SGHVS and CDR2 is FQNEAQ. The CDR3 is made up of 16 amino acids. CDR3 sequence: CASSLYDRPNTGELFF. Here the CDR3 DNA reads TGTGCCAGCAGCTTATACGACAGGCCGAACACCGGGGAGCTGTTTTTT.

This rearrangement joins TRBV10-3 to TRBJ2-1, with TRBD1 matching 10 bases. V was pared by 5 bases and J by 6 bases, with 10 bases of the junction left unmatched. CDR1 and CDR2 from the germline V gene are ENHRY and SYGVKD. The CDR3 runs to 16 residues. CDR3 sequence (DNA): TGTGCCATCAGTCAGACCGGGACAGGGGTAAGCAATGAGCAGTTCTTC. This translates into CAISQTGTGVSNEQFF.

The V and J genes are TRBV7-6 and TRBJ2-3; 7 bases line up with TRBD1. Germline V gene data show CDR1 as SGHVS and CDR2 as FNYEAQ. The J segment lost 3 bases and the V segment lost 4 bases, leaving 4 bases of the junction unmatched. CDR3 length: 14 amino acids. CDR3 loop: CASSWGQLTDTQYF. The DNA for the CDR3 is TGTGCCAGCAGCTGGGGACAGCTGACAGATACGCAGTATTTT.

V usage is TRBV28 and J usage is TRBJ1-5; D gene ambiguous. The CDR3 sequence is 19 residues long. Germline loops: CDR1 MDHEN, CDR2 SYDVKM. Trimming took 7 bases from V and 4 from J, leaving 29 bases between them. The CDR3: CASISPAGVGLSSNQPQHF. The CDR3 DNA reads as TGTGCCAGCATTTCCCCGGCGGGAGTTGGGCTCTCCTCGAATCAGCCCCAGCATTTT.

Note on this clone: Other DNA sequences from this sample encode an identical CDR3 as well. The chain joins TRBV18 to TRBJ2-5; D call uncertain. Deletions cut 3 bases from V and 5 bases from J, with 4 bases between. CDR1 is KGHSH and CDR2 is LQKENI in the germline V gene. The CDR3 is made up of 11 amino acids. In DNA, the CDR3 is TGTGCCAGCTCACCCGGGGAGACCCAGTACTTC. It yields the protein CASSPGETQYF.

The chain combines TRBV27 with TRBJ2-3; D unclear. The V gene lost 3 bases and the J gene lost 1 base, with 11 bases spanning the gap. Germline CDR1 and CDR2: MNHEY and SMNVEV (reference sequence). The CDR3 totals 15 residues. CDR3 in DNA: TGTGCCAGCAGTTTTACAGCATCCCGCACAGATACGCAGTATTTT. This sequence encodes CASSFTASRTDTQYF.

The chain recombines TRBV7-2 with TRBJ1-3, with no clear D. The CDR3 loop spans 13 amino acids. CDR1 is SGHTA, CDR2 FQGNSA, per germline. V was clipped by 0 bases and J by 6 bases, with 6 bases between them. The CDR3 coding sequence is TGTGCCAGCAGCTTAGCCAGACAAAACACCATATATTTT. Its translation is CASSLARQNTIYF.

This clone has only one observation. V usage is TRBV10-3 and J usage is TRBJ2-7; D could derive from TRBD1 or TRBD2 (5 bases each). From germline, CDR1 is ENHRY and CDR2 SYGVKD. Trimming removed 5 bases from V and 2 bases from J, with 13 bases in between. The length of the CDR3 is 14 residues. CDR3 sequence reads: CAISPRDGAYEQYF. Written as DNA, the CDR3 is TGTGCCATCAGTCCCCGGGACGGCGCCTACGAGCAGTACTTC.

This clone was counted between two and nine times. The chain links TRBV28 to TRBJ1-1; 7 bases are a match to TRBD1. Germline values: CDR1 MDHEN, CDR2 SYDVKM. This CDR3 has 14 amino acids. Losses at the gene ends were 6 bases for V and 4 bases for J; bases not matched to a gene: 8. CDR3 loop: CASRRTGLSTEAFF. DNA of the CDR3: TGTGCCAGCAGACGGACAGGTTTGAGCACTGAAGCTTTCTTT.

The chain employs TRBV9 and TRBJ2-3, with D maybe TRBD1 (6 bases). The ends were cut back, 5 bases at V and 2 bases at J, with 9 bases in the middle. The CDR3 extends over 13 amino acids. Per the germline V gene, CDR1 is SGDLS and CDR2 is YYNGEE. CDR3 DNA sequence: TGTGCCAGCAGGGACAGATTCACAGATACGCAGTATTTT. This sequence encodes CASRDRFTDTQYF.

V is TRBV4-1 and J is TRBJ2-1; no clear D. The germline gives CDR1 MGHRA, CDR2 YSYEKL. The CDR3 sequence is 14 residues long. V dropped 2 bases and J dropped 2 bases, with 7 bases sitting between them. CDR3: CASSQPGPYNEQFF. For the CDR3, the DNA is TGCGCCAGCAGCCAACCGGGCCCCTACAATGAGCAGTTCTTC.

The J gene is TRBJ1-3, the V gene TRBV28, with D perhaps matching TRBD1 (5 bases). V lost 7 bases and J lost 2, with 12 bases in between. The CDR3 extends over 14 amino acids. CDR1 is MDHEN, CDR2 SYDVKM, per germline. The CDR3 sequence: CASTQRGAGNTIYF. CDR3 in DNA: TGTGCCAGCACTCAAAGAGGGGCTGGAAACACCATATATTTT.

V gene TRBV6-6 combines with J gene TRBJ1-1; TRBD1 is a possible D gene (5 bases). CDR1 MNHNY and CDR2 SVGAGI come from the germline V gene (reference sequence). The length of the CDR3 is 13 residues. Trimming removed 9 bases at V and 0 bases at J, with 11 bases between. CDR3 sequence: CASSTVMNTEAFF. The CDR3 region has the DNA TGTGCCAGTTCGACAGTAATGAACACTGAAGCTTTCTTT.

The chain is built from TRBV28 and TRBJ1-1; 8 positions agree with TRBD1. Losses at the gene ends were 5 bases for V and 2 bases for J; bases not matched to a gene: 7. CDR3 length equals 15 residues. Germline loops: CDR1 MDHEN, CDR2 SYDVKM. In DNA form, the CDR3 reads TGTGCCAGCAGTCTCCCTCAGGGGGCTAACACTGAAGCTTTCTTT. It yields the protein CASSLPQGANTEAFF.